This passage covers 19 T cell receptor beta chains from one sample sequenced in a study of spatial heterogeneity in lung cancer. Sample time point: sample taken at primary tumor resection. From the 5' RACE reads, TCRdb called clonotypes with MiXCR, one entry per CDR3 protein. Among about 11,000 distinct CDR3 sequences, roughly 3.5% were seen once, and the ten largest hold about half. The input for sequencing was PBMCs, taken at surgery. Receptor source: a female donor with early-stage non-small cell lung cancer.

This clonotype has just a few counts. The chain has TRBV20-1 and TRBJ2-2; 8 positions match TRBD1. Trimming removed 0 bases from V and 7 bases from J; junction bases left unmatched: 4. Germline V gives CDR1 DFQATT, CDR2 SNEGSKA (reference sequence). This CDR3 region has 14 residues. For the CDR3, the DNA is TGCAGTGCTAGAGATCGTGGACAGGGCGGGGAGCTGTTTTTT. Amino acid sequence: CSARDRGQGGELFF.

This clonotype was observed many times. This chain connects TRBV28 to TRBJ1-2, with a possible D match to TRBD1 (5 bases). Germline CDR1 and CDR2: MDHEN and SYDVKM. Trimming left V 6 bases short and J 5 bases short, with 16 bases between. There are 14 residues in the CDR3. DNA of the CDR3: TGTGCCAGCAGCCGCCCACGGGGCGGATATGGCTACACCTTC. This gives the protein CASSRPRGGYGYTF.

The table lists this clonotype with many counts. The CDR3 sequence: CASSRTSGSAAYNEQFF. Written as DNA, the CDR3 is TGCGCCAGCAGCCGGACTAGCGGGAGTGCAGCCTACAATGAGCAGTTCTTC. The chain combines TRBV4-3 with TRBJ2-1, with 13 bases that match TRBD2. Looked up from germline, CDR1 is LGHNA and CDR2 is YSLEER. This CDR3 is 17 amino acids long. The trim removed 4 bases at V and 2 bases at J, leaving 5 bases unmatched.

This clonotype came up many times. A much larger clone lies a single base off, so this may be a read error. The chain carries TRBV28 and TRBJ2-7; D assignment may be TRBD1 or TRBD2 (5 bases each). Between the trimmed V and J ends, which lost 6 bases and 2 bases, there was a span of 11 bases. The CDR3 has 13 amino acids. Germline values: CDR1 MDHEN, CDR2 SYDVKM. CDR3 amino acids: CASRTGAPYEQYF. CDR3 coding DNA: TGTGCCAGCAGAACCGGGGCACCCTACGAGCAGTACTTC.

This clonotype appeared many times. The chain joins TRBV9 to TRBJ2-2, with D maybe TRBD1 (6 bases). With 5 bases removed from V and 5 bases from J, the gap between germline ends came to 16 bases. The CDR3 sequence is 15 residues long. Germline assignment: CDR1 SGDLS and CDR2 YYNGEE. CDR3 in DNA: TGTGCCAGCAGAGGACAGTCGGGTGGGACCGGGGAGCTGTTTTTT. Translation gives CASRGQSGGTGELFF.

This clonotype was seen many times. The chain is built from TRBV5-4 and TRBJ2-7, with a tentative D call TRBD2 (5 bases). Germline CDR1 is SGHNT and CDR2 is YYREEE (reference sequence). The CDR3 contains 13 residues. Trimming removed 0 bases at V and 3 bases at J, with 7 bases between. The CDR3 loop is CASSLDEGYEQYF. As DNA, the CDR3 is TGTGCCAGCAGCTTGGACGAGGGCTACGAGCAGTACTTC.

The chain couples TRBV20-1 to TRBJ1-2; TRBD1 is a possible D gene (6 bases). Germline V gene lookup returns CDR1 DFQATT and CDR2 SNEGSKA (reference sequence). The CDR3 contains 14 residues. V lost 4 bases and J 0 bases, leaving 12 bases between the germline ends. The CDR3 protein is CSAMGGPANYGYTF. CDR3 DNA: TGCAGTGCTATGGGGGGGCCCGCTAACTATGGCTACACCTTC.

At least ten counts were recorded for this clonotype. V usage is TRBV7-9 and J usage is TRBJ2-6, with a tentative D call TRBD1 (6 bases). The V end lost 1 base, the J end lost 3 bases, and 16 bases lay between the germline ends. CDR1 is SEHNR, CDR2 FQNEAQ, per germline (reference sequence). The CDR3 is made up of 18 amino acids. The CDR3 here is CASSLVQGSSLGANVLTF. For the CDR3, the DNA is TGTGCCAGCAGCTTAGTGCAGGGGTCGAGCCTTGGGGCCAACGTCCTGACTTTC.

The J gene is TRBJ1-1, the V gene TRBV28, with 8 bases matching TRBD1. The germline V gene has CDR1 MDHEN and CDR2 SYDVKM. With V trimmed by 4 bases and J by 5 bases, 9 bases remained unmatched. The CDR3 is 15 amino acids. The CDR3 nucleotides are TGTGCCAGCAGTTCGACAGGGGAGGGGAGGACTGAAGCTTTCTTT. Its protein is CASSSTGEGRTEAFF.

This clonotype was recorded at least ten times. V and J are TRBV20-1 and TRBJ2-1; TRBD1 might be the D (6 bases). Between the trimmed V and J ends, which lost 6 bases and 3 bases, there was a span of 12 bases. The germline gives CDR1 DFQATT, CDR2 SNEGSKA (reference sequence). The CDR3 loop spans 13 amino acids. CDR3 protein: CSAGGQVYNEQFF. CDR3 sequence (DNA): TGCAGTGCAGGGGGTCAAGTCTACAATGAGCAGTTCTTC.

This clonotype was recorded many times. The rearrangement joins TRBV6-2 or TRBV6-3 to TRBJ2-3; 13 bases align to TRBD2. The junction had 4 bases not matched to a gene; V was cut back by 2 bases and J by 5 bases. This CDR3 comprises 16 residues. Germline-derived CDR1 and CDR2 are MNHEY and SVGEGT. The CDR3 DNA reads as TGTGCCAGCAGTTACCCGGGACTAGCGGGGAAAGATACGCAGTATTTT. Residues: CASSYPGLAGKDTQYF.

This clonotype was picked up many times. This chain joins TRBV20-1 and TRBJ2-7; D call uncertain. The ends were cut back, 2 bases at V and 5 bases at J, with 13 bases in the middle. The germline V gene has CDR1 DFQATT and CDR2 SNEGSKA (reference sequence). This CDR3 is built from 13 residues. CDR3 coding DNA: TGCAGTGCTAGATTTCCGGGTGTAGACGAGCAGTACTTC. It encodes CSARFPGVDEQYF.

This clonotype appeared many times. The J gene is TRBJ2-3, the V gene TRBV7-2, with D perhaps TRBD1 or TRBD2 (6 bases each). The germline V and J ends were trimmed by 1 base and 5 bases, with 10 bases remaining between them. This CDR3 spans 14 amino acids. Germline V gene sequence: CDR1 SGHTA, CDR2 FQGNSA. The DNA of the CDR3 is TGTGCCAGCAGCTTAGGAGGGGGAGGAGATACGCAGTATTTT. It yields the protein CASSLGGGGDTQYF.

This clonotype is labeled as medium-sized. The J gene is TRBJ1-1, the V gene TRBV3-1; a weak D match, TRBD1 (5 bases). Germline V gene sequence: CDR1 LGHDT, CDR2 YNNKEL (reference sequence). The V end lost 1 base, the J end lost 11 bases, and 14 bases lay between the germline ends. The CDR3 consists of 13 residues. The CDR3 loop is CASSQGAGNVAFF. CDR3 DNA: TGTGCCAGCAGCCAAGGGGCAGGGAATGTGGCTTTCTTT. The variable domain in full, with the rest retrieved from reference TRBV3-1 and TRBJ1-1, is DTAVSQTPKYLVTQMGNDKSIKCEQNLGHDTMYWYKQDSKKFLKIMFSYNNKELIINETVPNRFSPKSPDKAHLNLHINSLELGDSAVYFCASSQGAGNVAFFGQGTRLTVV.

The CDR3 loop is CASSISGGATQYF. The CDR3 DNA follows: TGTGCCAGTAGTATTTCTGGCGGAGCGACCCAGTACTTC. This chain joins TRBV19 and TRBJ2-5, with no clear D. Germline V lookup: CDR1 LNHDA, CDR2 SQIVND (reference sequence). The V gene lost 3 bases and the J gene lost 7 bases, with 12 bases spanning the gap. This CDR3 comprises 13 residues.

This clonotype was picked up many times. This chain joins TRBV5-4 and TRBJ2-1; possibly TRBD1 for D (6 bases). The germline gives CDR1 SGHNT, CDR2 YYREEE (reference sequence). Between the trimmed V and J ends, which lost 3 bases and 0 bases, there was a span of 13 bases. The CDR3 totals 16 residues. CDR3 DNA: TGTGCCAGCAGCTCCGGACAGTTGAGCTCCTACAATGAGCAGTTCTTC. Its protein is CASSSGQLSSYNEQFF.

This clonotype was picked up many times. The chain links TRBV7-9 to TRBJ1-6; 8 nucleotides agree with TRBD1. The CDR3 is 14 amino acids. Per the germline V gene, CDR1 is SEHNR and CDR2 is FQNEAQ (reference sequence). Trimming at V came to 5 bases and at J to 11 bases, leaving 8 bases not matched to a gene. The CDR3 nucleotides read TGTGCCAGCAGCGCCGGGACAGGTCGGACACCCCTCCACTTT. The encoded protein is CASSAGTGRTPLHF.

CDR3 DNA: TGTGCCAGCAGGGGACTAGCGGGATCCTACAATGAGCAGTTCTTC. It yields the protein CASRGLAGSYNEQFF. The chain joins TRBV6-2 or TRBV6-3 to TRBJ2-1; TRBD2 agrees at 13 bases. Germline CDR1 reads MNHEY; CDR2 reads SVGEGT. CDR3 length: 15 amino acids. V dropped 6 bases and J dropped 1; count of bases not matched to a gene: 0.

This clonotype was detected ten times or more. One junction end disagrees with the germline gene, perhaps due to a read error. This chain uses TRBV7-2 with TRBJ2-7; 7 nucleotides align to TRBD2. The CDR3 runs to 14 residues. CDR1 is SGHTA and CDR2 is FQGNSA in the germline V gene. Written as DNA, the CDR3 is TGTGCCAGCAGCTTAGCGCCTTCTAGCGGCGAGCAATACTTC. Residues: CASSLAPSSGEQYF. The variable domain in full, completed from reference TRBV7-2 and TRBJ2-7, reads GAGVSQSPSNKVTEKGKDVELRCDPISGHTALYWYRQSLGQGLEFLIYFQGNSAPDKSGLPSDRFSAERTGGSVSTLTIQRTQQEDSAVYLCASSLAPSSGEQYFGPGTRLTVT.